What follows are 11 T cell receptor beta chains derived from one specimen sequenced in a study of shared clonotypes between healthy human individuals. Libraries were prepared by immunoSEQ multiplex PCR; TCRdb keeps only in-frame clonotypes and omits some of them. The sample includes over a million clones, roughly 96% of them seen just once. Sequencing input: naive CD4+ T cells sorted from blood. Subset noted: CD45RA+ positively selected. The receptors here all came from a man aged 25-40 years in good health.

The gene calls are TRBV6-5 and TRBJ1-2; 7 bases fit TRBD1. Germline CDR1 MNHEY, CDR2 SVGAGI. CDR3 length: 13 residues. Trimming cost V 6 bases and J 2 bases; bases outside gene matches: 3. CDR3 protein: CASSQGQNYGYTF. The CDR3 region has the DNA TGTGCCAGCAGCCAGGGACAGAACTATGGCTACACCTTC.

The chain combines TRBV7-2 with TRBJ2-7, with 8 bases that match TRBD2. J gave up 11 bases and V 3 bases, and 9 bases lay outside the gene matches. The germline V gene encodes CDR1 SGHTA and CDR2 FQGNSA. The CDR3 consists of 13 residues. The CDR3 here is CASSLTSATYKYF. As DNA, the CDR3 is TGTGCCAGCAGCTTGACTAGCGCAACATATAAGTACTTC.

The chain joins TRBV5-1 to TRBJ1-2, with D possibly being TRBD1 (5 bases). V lost 4 bases and J 5 bases, leaving 18 bases between the germline ends. This CDR3 spans 15 amino acids. The V gene's germline CDR1 is SGHRS and CDR2 YFSETQ. CDR3 DNA: TGCGCCAGCAGCCTGAGGACACAGGACTTTTATGGCTACACCTTC. It specifies CASSLRTQDFYGYTF. Full variable domain (rest looked up from reference TRBV5-1 and TRBJ1-2): KAGVTQTPRYLIKTRGQQVTLSCSPISGHRSVSWYQQTPGQGLQFLFEYFSETQRNKGNFPGRFSGRQFSNSRSEMNVSTLELGDSALYLCASSLRTQDFYGYTFGSGTRLTVV.

V usage is TRBV7-9 and J usage is TRBJ2-7; 10 nucleotides align to TRBD1. The junction had 6 bases not matched to a gene; V was cut back by 1 base and J by 6 bases. Germline-derived CDR1 and CDR2 are SEHNR and FQNEAQ (reference sequence). The CDR3 runs 15 residues. The DNA of the CDR3 is TGTGCCAGCAGCTTAGGGGACAGGGGTGTGGGCGAGCAGTACTTC. It encodes CASSLGDRGVGEQYF.

V is TRBV2 and J is TRBJ2-7, with no clear D. The V gene's germline CDR1 is SNHLY and CDR2 FYNNEI. Trimming took 4 bases from V and 0 from J, leaving 7 bases between them. The length of the CDR3 is 13 residues. The CDR3 sequence is CASSGEVSYEQYF. The CDR3 bases are TGTGCCAGCAGTGGTGAGGTCTCCTACGAGCAGTACTTC.

This clone appeared once. J is TRBJ2-7 and V is TRBV6-1; 10 nucleotides match TRBD2. The CDR3 contains 14 residues. Germline loops: CDR1 MNHNS, CDR2 SASEGT. The V gene end was trimmed by 6 bases and the J gene end by 4 bases; junction bases not matched to a gene: 6. CDR3: CASSPSGRNYEQYF. The CDR3 DNA is TGTGCCAGCAGCCCTAGCGGGAGAAATTACGAGCAGTACTTC.

This rearrangement joins TRBV9 to TRBJ2-7, with 7 bases that match TRBD2. The V and J ends lost 0 bases and 0 bases, in that order; junction bases with no gene match: 3. The germline V gene encodes CDR1 SGDLS and CDR2 YYNGEE. The CDR3 contains 15 residues. In nucleotides, the CDR3 is TGTGCCAGCAGCGTAGGACTAGCAAACTCCTACGAGCAGTACTTC. Amino acids: CASSVGLANSYEQYF. The variable domain in full, with the rest retrieved from reference TRBV9 and TRBJ2-7, is DSGVTQTPKHLITATGQRVTLRCSPRSGDLSVYWYQQSLDQGLQFLIQYYNGEERAKGNILERFSAQQFPDLHSELNLSSLELGDSALYFCASSVGLANSYEQYFGPGTRLTVT.

Worth noting for this clone: At the DNA level, this CDR3 is encoded by other sequences in the same sample as well. J is TRBJ2-3 and V is TRBV5-1; D not certain. The germline V and J ends were trimmed by 2 bases and 1 base, with 5 bases remaining between them. The germline CDR1 and CDR2 sequences are SGHRS and YFSETQ. The CDR3 extends over 13 amino acids. The CDR3: CASSFSGTDTQYF. For the CDR3, the DNA is TGCGCCAGCAGCTTTTCGGGCACAGATACGCAGTATTTT.

The rearrangement joins TRBV2 to TRBJ2-1; 12 nucleotides match TRBD1. V lost 6 bases to trimming and J lost 9 bases; unmatched junction nucleotides: 6. CDR1 is SNHLY, CDR2 FYNNEI, per germline. The CDR3 has 14 amino acids. The CDR3 protein is CASRRGTGGSEQFF. As DNA, the CDR3 is TGTGCCAGCAGACGGGGGACAGGGGGCAGTGAGCAGTTCTTC.

This clone was counted once. The rearrangement links TRBV5-1 to TRBJ1-4; the match to TRBD1 covers 11 bases. Trimming removed 4 bases from V and 7 bases from J; junction bases left unmatched: 9. Germline V gene sequence: CDR1 SGHRS, CDR2 YFSETQ. The CDR3 consists of 16 residues. In nucleotides, the CDR3 is TGCGCCAGCAGCGCGGACAGGGGGCCTTTGAGTGAAAAACTGTTTTTT. Protein sequence: CASSADRGPLSEKLFF.

CDR3 in amino acids: CASSPGTAMNTEAFF. The CDR3 nucleotides read TGTGCCAGCAGCCCGGGGACAGCTATGAACACTGAAGCTTTCTTT. The chain joins TRBV7-8 to TRBJ1-1; 7 bases match TRBD1. Germline CDR1 and CDR2: SGHVS and FQNEAQ. The CDR3 length is 15 residues. With 5 bases clipped from V and 0 bases from J, the junction kept 6 bases outside the gene matches.